This TCR beta chain was sequenced in a study of T cell responses to AZD1222 COVID-19 vaccine. Study-wide results and limits: At baseline, seropositivity was found in only a handful of AZD1222 recipients. Among the donors, most were white British and more were female, and clonal diversity was possibly underestimated. Spike-specific TCR breadth and depth were elevated following two AZD1222 doses.

In germline, CDR1 is SGHDN, CDR2 FVKESK. The CDR3 has 16 amino acids. Trimming removed 4 bases at V and 0 bases at J, with 15 bases between. A note on this clone: Its target is not known.

Timing groups of about 4 and about 12 weeks for second doses were pooled. This table comes from immunoSEQ multiplex PCR, and its TCRdb copy is limited to in-frame clones, with some not included. Among 98,000 or so clones listed, 88% were seen once. Material: peripheral blood, obtained 28 days after the second AZD1222 dose. The clonotype was recovered from an adult who received the AZD1222 COVID-19 vaccine. This chain links TRBV14 with TRBJ1-1, with no clear D. CDR3 nucleotide sequence: TGTGCCAGCAGCCCACGGCAGGAAGGCCTGAACACTGAAGCTTTCTTT. The encoded protein is CASSPRQEGLNTEAFF.